The rows below give T cell receptor beta chains drawn from one sample of a study of T cells in narcolepsy. Sequencing used immunoSEQ multiplex PCR; TCRdb keeps in-frame clones, though not all of them. The sample lists tens of thousands of clones; about 80% were seen once. The sequencing sample was made of CD45RA- memory CD4+ T cells from PBMCs. The receptors were sampled from a human donor with narcolepsy. Each CDR3 is given with its conserved first and last residue. Fields, in order: CDR3 DNA, CDR3 protein, J gene, clone size, D gene, V gene. D genes are given only for firm matches. The listing skips clone size in some rows; elsewhere it reads once, few, many or a size class.

TGTGCCAGCAGCTTAGCGGGGGGCTGGGGTCAGCCCCAGCATTTT	CASSLAGGWGQPQHF	TRBJ1-5	.	.	TRBV7-8
TGTGCCAGCAATTGGGCGGGGGCTACAGCTAACTATGGCTACACCTTC	CASNWAGATANYGYTF	TRBJ1-2	.	.	TRBV2
TGTGCCAGCATGCCGGGGAGGGCGAACACTGAAGCTTTCTTT	CASMPGRANTEAFF	TRBJ1-1	few	.	TRBV14
TGCGCCAGCAGCTTTTTAGGGGGAACTATTGGCTACACCTTC	CASSFLGGTIGYTF	TRBJ1-2	once	.	TRBV5-1
TGTGCCAGCAGCTCAGGGGGAAGTAGCAATCAGCCCCAGCATTTT	CASSSGGSSNQPQHF	TRBJ1-5	.	TRBD1	TRBV11-3
TGTGCCAGCAGCTCTACAGCCTACGAGCAGTACTTC	CASSSTAYEQYF	TRBJ2-7	.	.	TRBV7-2
TGTGCCAGCTCACCGCCATCCGCTGGGGCCAACGTCCTGACTTTC	CASSPPSAGANVLTF	TRBJ2-6	.	.	TRBV18
TGTGCCAGCAGCTTGGTAGCGGGGAGCTCAGATACGCAGTATTTT	CASSLVAGSSDTQYF	TRBJ2-3	.	TRBD2	TRBV5-5
TGTGCCAGCCAGACAGGGTCGAGCAATCAGCCCCAGCATTTT	CASQTGSSNQPQHF	TRBJ1-5	.	TRBD1	TRBV2
TGTGCCTCTGGGGGGGGCTCGTACCAAGAGACCCAGTACTTC	CASGGGSYQETQYF	TRBJ2-5	.	.	TRBV10-3
TGTGCCAGCAGCTTAGAAGGGACAGGCCTCCAAGAGACCCAGTACTTC	CASSLEGTGLQETQYF	TRBJ2-5	.	TRBD1	TRBV7-9
TGTGCCAGCAGTGAATCGGGGGCTTCACCCCTCCACTTT	CASSESGASPLHF	TRBJ1-6	.	.	TRBV25-1
TGCGCCAGCAGCTTCCAGGTGAACACTGAAGCTTTCTTT	CASSFQVNTEAFF	TRBJ1-1	.	.	TRBV5-1
TGTGCCTGGAGTGAAGCAGGGACTACAAGCAATCAGCCCCAGCATTTT	CAWSEAGTTSNQPQHF	TRBJ1-5	.	.	TRBV30